What follows is one TCR delta chain and its context. This may stem from a read error, because a much larger clone lies one nucleotide away. TCRdb used CATT to re-call clones from the reads. The sample contains about 2,000 delta-chain clones, approximately 3% of which appear only once. The sample originates from a study of gamma-delta chains in newborns, infants, children. The wider study: Innate gammadelta T cells reportedly expand polyclonally right after birth, driven by microbial exposure, per the title.

Germline CDR1 and CDR2: GEAIGNYY and EKD. This CDR3 contains 20 residues. V was trimmed by 4 bases and J by 0 bases, leaving 29 bases between them. Sequencing input: blood. This chain joins TRDV2 and TRDJ1; no clear D. This clonotype originated in a child in good health. CDR3 residues: CACELLSTEGHNPNTDKLIF. The CDR3 DNA reads TGTGCCTGTGAGCTTTTAAGTACTGAGGGGCACAACCCCAACACCGATAAACTCATCTTT.